This T cell receptor beta chain is from a study of T-cell reconstitution after alpha-beta-depleted transplantation in children. Study-wide results and caveats: At the one-year point after transplant, T-cell counts and TCRbeta diversity were found to come mostly from T cells that had been newly produced.

The V gene's germline CDR1 is SGHRS and CDR2 YFSETQ. The CDR3 length is 14 residues. V was shortened by 2 bases and J by 3 bases, with 12 bases between the two germline ends. As to this clonotype: Its antigen is not known.

The TCRbeta library incorporated unique molecular identifiers. A single record per CDR3 protein comes from TCRdb applying MiXCR to the PCR reads. Of 750,000 to 950,000 distinct CDR3 sequences listed, 15% to 20% are singletons. Sequenced material: PBMCs, mostly from graft donor cells, taken 360 days after TCRalphabeta/CD19-depleted stem cell transplant. J is TRBJ2-7 and V is TRBV5-1; perhaps TRBD1 as D (5 bases). The receptor was isolated from a male patient younger than 18 who had a stem cell transplant for acute lymphoblastic leukemia, so the T cells may come from the graft donor. Written as DNA, the CDR3 is TGCGCCAGCAGCTTCTCACCGACAGACTACGAGCAGTACTTC. It yields the protein CASSFSPTDYEQYF.